This is a list of T cell receptor beta chains from one sample in a study of glioma-infiltrating T cells. TCRdb itself ran the multiplex PCR reads through MiXCR, one entry per CDR3 protein. The sample has more than 350,000 distinct CDR3 sequences, roughly two fifths seen once. Sequenced input: glioma tissue, nonneoplastic brain tissue, or PBMCs (not recorded which). These receptors were taken from a human donor with low-grade glioma or glioblastoma, undergoing nonglioma brain surgery, or in good health (not recorded which). The conserved cysteine and the conserved F or W are not part of the CDR3 here. A D gene is named only where the DNA matches it firmly.

V gene: TRBV10-3; D gene: TRBD2; J gene: TRBJ2-3; CDR3 protein: AISEWTREVTDTKY
V gene: TRBV6-5; D gene: .; J gene: TRBJ1-5; CDR3 protein: ASSLEGDSNQPKH
V gene: TRBV19; D gene: TRBD1; J gene: TRBJ2-7; CDR3 protein: ASSIIFGQGAYEQY
V gene: TRBV6-6; D gene: .; J gene: TRBJ1-1; CDR3 protein: AIMADLNTEAF
V gene: TRBV12-3/TRBV12-4; D gene: .; J gene: TRBJ2-5; CDR3 protein: ASSSGTFRETQY
V gene: TRBV3-1; D gene: .; J gene: TRBJ2-7; CDR3 protein: ASSHLGVFSEQY
V gene: TRBV6-1; D gene: .; J gene: TRBJ2-7; CDR3 protein: ASSYPLSRSYERY
V gene: TRBV6-1; D gene: TRBD2; J gene: TRBJ2-5; CDR3 protein: ASRRGQGVLAGDDQETQY
V gene: TRBV4-3; D gene: TRBD2; J gene: TRBJ2-2; CDR3 protein: ASSPRLARAGELF
V gene: TRBV20-1; D gene: .; J gene: TRBJ1-5; CDR3 protein: SASRASDQPQH
V gene: TRBV15; D gene: TRBD1; J gene: TRBJ2-5; CDR3 protein: ATLPGQGARETQY